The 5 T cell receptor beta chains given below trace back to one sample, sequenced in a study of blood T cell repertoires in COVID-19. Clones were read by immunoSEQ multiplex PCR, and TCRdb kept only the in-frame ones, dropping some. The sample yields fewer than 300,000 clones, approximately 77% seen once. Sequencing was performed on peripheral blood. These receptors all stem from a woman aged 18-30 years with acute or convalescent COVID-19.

The DNA of the CDR3 is TGTGCCAGCAGCCCGGCCCTCATAGCGGGGGGCACAGATACGCAGTATTTT. This sequence encodes CASSPALIAGGTDTQYF. The rearrangement joins TRBV9 to TRBJ2-3, with 9 bases aligning to TRBD2. Germline lookup yields CDR1 SGDLS and CDR2 YYNGEE. The length of the CDR3 is 17 residues. With 4 bases clipped from V and 1 base from J, the junction kept 10 bases outside the gene matches.

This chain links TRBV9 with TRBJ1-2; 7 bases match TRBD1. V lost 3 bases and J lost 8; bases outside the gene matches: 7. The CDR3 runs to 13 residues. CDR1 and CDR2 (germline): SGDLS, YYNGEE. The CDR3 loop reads CASSEGGARGYTF. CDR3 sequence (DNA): TGTGCCAGCAGCGAAGGGGGCGCGAGGGGCTACACCTTC.

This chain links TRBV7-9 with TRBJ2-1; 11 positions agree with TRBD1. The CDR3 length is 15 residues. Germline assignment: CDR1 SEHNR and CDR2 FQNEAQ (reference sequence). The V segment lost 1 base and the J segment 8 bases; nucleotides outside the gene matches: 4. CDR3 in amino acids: CASSLGDRGTDEQFF. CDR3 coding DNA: TGTGCCAGCAGCTTAGGGGACAGGGGGACGGATGAGCAGTTCTTC.

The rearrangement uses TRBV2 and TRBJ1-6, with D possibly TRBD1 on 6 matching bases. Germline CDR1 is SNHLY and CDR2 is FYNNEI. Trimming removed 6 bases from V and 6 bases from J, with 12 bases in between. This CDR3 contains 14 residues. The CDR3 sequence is CASRGQTLNSPLHF. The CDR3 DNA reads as TGTGCCAGCAGAGGACAGACCCTTAATTCACCCCTCCACTTT.

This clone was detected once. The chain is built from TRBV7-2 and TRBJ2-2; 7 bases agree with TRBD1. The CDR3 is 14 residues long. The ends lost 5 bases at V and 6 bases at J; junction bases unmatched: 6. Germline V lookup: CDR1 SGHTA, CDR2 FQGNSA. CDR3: CASSPQQGSGELFF. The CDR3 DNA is TGTGCCAGCAGCCCACAACAGGGGTCCGGGGAGCTGTTTTTT.